A few counts support the clone carrying this T cell receptor beta chain. The entry originates in a study of cytomegalovirus exposure and HLA in healthy donors. The PCR used 60 Vbeta and 13 Jbeta primers. Clones were sequenced by immunoSEQ multiplex PCR, and TCRdb holds only the in-frame ones, with some missing. The sample shows 100,000 or so clones, over 9.5% of them seen only once. Trimming removed 0 bases from V and 6 bases from J, with 11 bases in between. The V gene's germline CDR1 is MNHEY and CDR2 SVGAGI. The CDR3 sequence is 15 residues long. The source material was PBMCs. The chain employs TRBV6-5 and TRBJ1-4, with D perhaps matching TRBD1 (5 bases). The sequence derives from a middle-aged man in good health and CMV-seropositive. As DNA, the CDR3 is TGTGCCAGCAGTTACTCATACAGGAGGGATGAAAAACTGTTTTTT. Translation gives CASSYSYRRDEKLFF.